One sample yielded the 20 T cell receptor beta chains listed below, sequenced in a study of technical replicates of blood from several donors. Sequencing used immunoSEQ multiplex PCR; TCRdb keeps in-frame clones, though not all of them. The sample records roughly 56,000 clones, over 75% being singletons. The sample comprised PBMCs. The origin of the receptors is a human donor in good health. Some clones in this sample may be carry-over from other donors' samples.

The rearrangement uses TRBV5-1 and TRBJ2-7, with D perhaps matching TRBD1 (6 bases). CDR3 length: 16 residues. Looked up from germline, CDR1 is SGHRS and CDR2 is YFSETQ. V lost 4 bases to trimming and J lost 5 bases, with 22 bases between them. This chain's CDR3 is CASSDRTGGPWNEQYF. The DNA of the CDR3 is TGCGCCAGCAGCGACAGGACGGGTGGGCCTTGGAACGAGCAGTACTTC.

In this sample, this clone turned up a few times. The rearrangement links TRBV7-8 to TRBJ2-1; 7 bases agree with TRBD2. V shed 2 bases and J 8 bases; nucleotides not matched to a gene: 9. CDR3 length: 15 amino acids. The V gene's germline CDR1 is SGHVS and CDR2 FQNEAQ. The CDR3 loop reads CASSLYREAGDEQFF. The CDR3 nucleotides read TGTGCCAGCAGCTTATATCGGGAGGCCGGGGATGAGCAGTTCTTC.

This clone was observed a single time. The chain employs TRBV7-9 and TRBJ2-2; TRBD2 might be the D (5 bases). The germline gives CDR1 SEHNR, CDR2 FQNEAQ (reference sequence). V was clipped by 1 base and J by 7 bases, with 13 bases between them. The CDR3 is made up of 15 amino acids. CDR3 sequence: CASSLEPMEVGELFF. The CDR3 bases are TGTGCCAGCAGCTTAGAGCCCATGGAGGTCGGGGAGCTGTTTTTT.

The CDR3 bases are TGTGCCAGCAGCTTAGGACAAGCGGGGTACAATGAGCAGTTCTTC. Translation gives CASSLGQAGYNEQFF. The chain recombines TRBV7-6 with TRBJ2-1, with 7 bases fitting TRBD2. The CDR3 runs to 15 residues. Germline V gene lookup returns CDR1 SGHVS and CDR2 FNYEAQ. The V and J ends lost 1 base and 4 bases, in that order; junction bases with no gene match: 4.

Note on this clone: This same CDR3 is encoded by further DNA sequences in the sample. V gene TRBV10-3 combines with J gene TRBJ1-6, with TRBD1 matching over 7 bases. V shed 7 bases, J shed 7 bases, and the junction held 4 bases outside the gene matches. CDR1 and CDR2 (germline): ENHRY, SYGVKD. This CDR3 region has 13 residues. CDR3 bases: TGTGCCATCACGTCAGGGGGGAATTCACCCCTCCACTTT. Translating it yields CAITSGGNSPLHF.

The chain has TRBV14 and TRBJ2-3, with D unresolved. Germline CDR1 is SGHDN and CDR2 is FVKESK. This CDR3 spans 14 amino acids. V was shortened by 4 bases and J by 0 bases, with 8 bases between the two germline ends. The CDR3 reads CASSPKTSTDTQYF. CDR3 in DNA: TGTGCCAGCAGCCCTAAGACTAGCACAGATACGCAGTATTTT.

This clone was detected once. DNA of the CDR3: TGCGCCAGCAGCCCTACAGGGGGAGGCTACGAGCAGTACTTC. Its protein product is CASSPTGGGYEQYF. The chain couples TRBV5-1 to TRBJ2-7; TRBD1 matches 8 bases. Trimming at V came to 4 bases and at J to 3 bases, leaving 6 bases not matched to a gene. The CDR3 runs to 14 residues. Germline V gene lookup returns CDR1 SGHRS and CDR2 YFSETQ.

V gene TRBV6-5 combines with J gene TRBJ2-5; 9 nucleotides match TRBD2. CDR3 size: 16 residues. Losses at the gene ends were 4 bases for V and 2 bases for J; bases not matched to a gene: 8. Per germline, CDR1 MNHEY and CDR2 SVGAGI. CDR3 residues: CASSFTLAGAQETQYF. In DNA, the CDR3 is TGTGCCAGCAGTTTTACCTTAGCGGGGGCTCAAGAGACCCAGTACTTC.

The chain recombines TRBV7-2 with TRBJ2-1; 7 positions agree with TRBD1. Germline values: CDR1 SGHTA, CDR2 FQGNSA. This CDR3 has 12 residues. Trimming cost V 5 bases and J 13 bases; bases outside gene matches: 8. The CDR3 region has the DNA TGTGCCAGCAGCCTGGGGACAGTCTTCCAGTTCTTC. It yields the protein CASSLGTVFQFF. Using reference TRBV7-2 and TRBJ2-1 for the parts outside the CDR3, the full variable domain is GAGVSQSPSNKVTEKGKDVELRCDPISGHTALYWYRQSLGQGLEFLIYFQGNSAPDKSGLPSDRFSAERTGGSVSTLTIQRTQQEDSAVYLCASSLGTVFQFFGPGTRLTVL.

This clone was picked up a small number of times. The V gene is TRBV27, the J gene TRBJ2-7; weak D call: TRBD1 (6 bases). Trimming removed 4 bases from V and 3 bases from J, with 13 bases in between. CDR1 and CDR2 from the germline V gene are MNHEY and SMNVEV (reference sequence). This CDR3 comprises 14 residues. The CDR3 DNA reads as TGTGCCAGCAGTTCCGCAGGGGCGCGCTACGAGCAGTACTTC. This encodes CASSSAGARYEQYF.

The count of this clone is one. The V and J genes are TRBV7-8 and TRBJ1-5; the D gene is possibly TRBD1 (5 bases). Per the germline V gene, CDR1 is SGHVS and CDR2 is FQNEAQ. Trimming left V 5 bases short and J 4 bases short, with 18 bases between. This CDR3 is built from 16 residues. The CDR3 nucleotides read TGTGCCAGCAGCCAGGGAGCAGCAGCGGGTAATCAGCCCCAGCATTTT. It specifies CASSQGAAAGNQPQHF.

This clone was seen a single time. CDR3 sequence reads: CASSQEGAGGSYNEQFF. The CDR3 bases are TGCGCCAGCAGCCAAGAAGGAGCAGGGGGTTCCTACAATGAGCAGTTCTTC. This chain joins TRBV4-1 and TRBJ2-1; 7 bases are a match to TRBD1. V lost 0 bases, J lost 1 base, and 6 bases stayed unmatched. Germline CDR1 and CDR2: MGHRA and YSYEKL. The CDR3 spans 17 residues.

This chain uses TRBV7-9 with TRBJ2-1; a possible D gene is TRBD2 (6 bases). CDR1 is SEHNR and CDR2 is FQNEAQ in the germline V gene (reference sequence). The V and J ends lost 5 bases and 6 bases respectively, with 17 bases between them. The CDR3 covers 15 residues. CDR3 loop: CASSREPLGSNEQFF. The CDR3 coding sequence is TGTGCCAGCAGCCGGGAGCCTCTGGGGTCCAATGAGCAGTTCTTC.

The chain carries TRBV18 and TRBJ2-6; D call uncertain. Germline CDR1 reads KGHSH; CDR2 reads LQKENI. The CDR3 has 14 residues. Deletions cut 2 bases from V and 0 bases from J, with 2 bases between. The CDR3 DNA reads as TGTGCCAGCTCACCATACTCTGGGGCCAACGTCCTGACTTTC. Translation gives CASSPYSGANVLTF.

V usage is TRBV18 and J usage is TRBJ2-7, with 7 bases lining up with TRBD1. Germline V lookup: CDR1 KGHSH, CDR2 LQKENI. V lost 2 bases and J lost 3; bases outside the gene matches: 7. This CDR3 region has 15 residues. CDR3 amino acids: CASSPSRGYGYEQYF. CDR3 DNA sequence: TGTGCCAGCTCACCATCCAGGGGGTATGGCTACGAGCAGTACTTC.

The chain employs TRBV5-4 and TRBJ2-7; D may be TRBD1 (5 bases). The CDR3 is 14 residues long. Per the germline V gene, CDR1 is SGHNT and CDR2 is YYREEE (reference sequence). The ends were cut back, 0 bases at V and 0 bases at J, with 7 bases in the middle. The CDR3 loop is CASSLVDSSYEQYF. The CDR3 nucleotides read TGTGCCAGCAGCTTGGTTGACAGCTCCTACGAGCAGTACTTC.

This chain joins TRBV7-9 and TRBJ2-7, with D perhaps TRBD2 (5 bases). The CDR3 length is 13 residues. CDR1 is SEHNR and CDR2 is FQNEAQ in the germline V gene (reference sequence). V gave up 7 bases and J gave up 6 bases, with 16 bases separating them. CDR3 sequence reads: CASKSGPGVEQYF. The CDR3 DNA reads as TGTGCCAGCAAGAGCGGCCCCGGGGTCGAGCAGTACTTC.

The genes are TRBV6-1 and TRBJ2-7, with TRBD2 identical over 9 bases. This CDR3 is built from 15 residues. Germline assignment: CDR1 MNHNS and CDR2 SASEGT. The junction had 6 bases not matched to a gene; V was cut back by 6 bases and J by 0 bases. CDR3 coding DNA: TGTGCCAGCAGCGTGACTAGCGGAAGCTCCTACGAGCAGTACTTC. Protein product: CASSVTSGSSYEQYF.

The V and J genes are TRBV5-1 and TRBJ1-3, with a weak D call TRBD1 (5 bases). The germline V gene has CDR1 SGHRS and CDR2 YFSETQ. The V gene lost 4 bases and the J gene lost 2 bases, with 10 bases spanning the gap. This CDR3 spans 14 amino acids. CDR3 loop: CASSPGHTGNTIYF. CDR3 nucleotides: TGCGCCAGCAGCCCTGGACATACTGGAAACACCATATATTTT.

V gene TRBV10-3 combines with J gene TRBJ2-2, with 16 bases fitting TRBD2. Germline V CDR1 and CDR2: ENHRY, SYGVKD. J was trimmed by 2 bases and V by 6 bases; bases with no gene match: 3. This CDR3 has 17 amino acids. CDR3 loop: CAIRGTSGGANTGELFF. The CDR3, as DNA: TGTGCCATCAGGGGGACTAGCGGGGGGGCAAACACCGGGGAGCTGTTTTTT.